This is a list of T cell receptor beta chains from one sample in a study of cytomegalovirus exposure and HLA in healthy donors. Sequencing was performed with immunoSEQ multiplex PCR; in TCRdb, only in-frame clones are kept and a portion is missing. The table has roughly 170,000 clones, 76% seen once. The sequencing input was PBMCs. These receptors originate from a female donor in good health and CMV-seronegative. Each CDR3 is given with its conserved first and last residue. A D gene is named only where the DNA matches it firmly. Clone size is stated in some rows and not others, as once, few, many or a class when expanded.

clone_size | j_call | d_call | v_call | cdr3_length | cdr3_aa | cdr3_nt
few | TRBJ2-5 | NA | TRBV7-2 | 11 | CASSQQETQYF | TGTGCCAGCAGCCAACAAGAGACCCAGTACTTC
NA | TRBJ2-2 | NA | TRBV11-1 | 13 | CATAGLNTGELFF | TGTGCCACCGCAGGCCTGAACACCGGGGAGCTGTTTTTT
NA | TRBJ2-6 | NA | TRBV9 | 19 | CASSGKFGSPDSGANVLTF | TGTGCCAGCAGCGGCAAATTCGGGTCACCGGACTCTGGGGCCAACGTCCTGACTTTC
NA | TRBJ1-1 | NA | TRBV18 | 16 | CASSERVQGWAPEAFF | TGTGCCAGCTCAGAACGGGTGCAGGGCTGGGCCCCTGAAGCTTTCTTT
NA | TRBJ1-1 | NA | TRBV5-5 | 13 | CASSTRGNTEAFF | TGTGCCAGCAGCACCAGAGGGAACACTGAAGCTTTCTTT
once | TRBJ2-1 | TRBD1 | TRBV7-8 | 15 | CASSFRQGANDEQFF | TGTGCCAGCAGCTTCAGGCAGGGGGCGAATGATGAGCAGTTCTTC
NA | TRBJ2-1 | NA | TRBV27 | 14 | CASSPSTPPYEQFF | TGTGCCAGCAGTCCCTCGACTCCCCCTTATGAGCAGTTCTTC
NA | TRBJ2-4 | TRBD1 | TRBV7-2 | 16 | CASSTRTGHLENIQYF | TGTGCCAGCAGCACCAGGACAGGGCACCTTGAAAACATTCAGTACTTC
NA | TRBJ1-1 | NA | TRBV7-8 | 14 | CASSLRNNRVEAFF | TGTGCCAGCAGCTTACGAAACAACAGGGTTGAAGCTTTCTTT
NA | TRBJ2-3 | TRBD1 | TRBV30 | 13 | CAYTGGSTDTQYF | TGTGCCTATACAGGGGGTAGCACAGATACGCAGTATTTT
NA | TRBJ1-5 | NA | TRBV10-3 | 14 | CAISESRGNQPQHF | TGTGCCATCAGTGAGTCAAGGGGAAATCAGCCCCAGCATTTT
NA | TRBJ2-7 | NA | TRBV28 | 11 | CASNKAGLQDF | TGTGCCAGCAACAAAGCGGGTCTCCAGGACTTC
NA | TRBJ2-7 | NA | TRBV14 | 15 | CASSQEANPSYEQYF | TGTGCCAGCAGCCAAGAGGCAAATCCCTCCTACGAGCAGTACTTC
NA | TRBJ1-2 | TRBD1 | TRBV28 | 15 | CASSSNRGQTNGYTF | TGTGCCAGCAGTTCCAACAGGGGACAAACAAATGGCTACACCTTC
NA | TRBJ2-3 | TRBD2 | TRBV23-1 | 16 | CASSRGTSGCTDTQYF | TGCGCCAGCAGTCGGGGGACTAGCGGTTGCACAGATACGCAGTATTTT
NA | TRBJ2-1 | TRBD2 | TRBV7-9 | 15 | CASSLEERGYNEQFF | TGTGCCAGCAGCTTAGAGGAGCGGGGCTACAATGAGCAGTTCTTC
NA | TRBJ2-5 | NA | TRBV9 | 12 | CASSVDAGLQNF | TGTGCCAGCAGCGTAGATGCAGGGCTACAAAACTTC
NA | TRBJ2-7 | NA | TRBV27 | 14 | CASSEGFLLGEQYF | TGTGCCAGCAGTGAGGGCTTCCTCCTCGGCGAGCAGTACTTC
once | TRBJ1-1 | NA | TRBV5-1 | 14 | CASRPRTDSGEAFF | TGCGCCAGCAGACCCAGGACAGACTCGGGGGAAGCTTTCTTT
NA | TRBJ2-3 | TRBD1 | TRBV28 | 14 | CASSSGQGTDTQYF | TGTGCCAGCAGTTCCGGACAGGGGACAGATACGCAGTATTTT
few | TRBJ1-3 | NA | TRBV10-3 | 14 | CAISGGGIGNTIYF | TGTGCCATCAGTGGGGGGGGAATCGGGAACACCATATATTTT
NA | TRBJ2-1 | TRBD2 | TRBV5-1 | 16 | CASSLWGGTTYNEQFF | TGCGCCAGCAGCTTGTGGGGCGGGACTACCTACAATGAGCAGTTCTTC
NA | TRBJ2-3 | TRBD2 | TRBV5-1 | 15 | CASTFSGVGTDTQYF | TGCGCCAGCACGTTCAGCGGGGTGGGCACAGATACGCAGTATTTT
NA | TRBJ2-7 | TRBD2 | TRBV11-2 | 14 | CASSRDSGGREQYF | TGTGCCAGCAGCCGCGACTCCGGGGGGAGAGAGCAGTACTTC
NA | TRBJ2-3 | NA | TRBV12-5 | 16 | CASGLNPAAGTDTQYF | TGTGCTAGTGGTTTGAACCCCGCGGCAGGCACAGATACGCAGTATTTT
NA | TRBJ2-7 | NA | TRBV30 | 18 | CAWSLSGHLGLSDHEQYF | TGTGCCTGGAGTTTGTCAGGACACTTGGGACTGTCTGACCACGAGCAGTACTTC
NA | TRBJ1-4 | NA | TRBV4-1 | 15 | CASSLVQGNNEKLFF | TGCGCCAGCAGTTTAGTACAGGGAAATAATGAAAAACTGTTTTTT